This T cell receptor beta chain originates from a study of beta chain features in type 1 diabetes. Study results and caveats: TCRB CDR3s from Type 1 diabetes patients were moderately but significantly shorter in all four CD4+ subsets.

The CDR3 is made up of 12 amino acids. Germline assignment: CDR1 MDHEN and CDR2 SYDVKM. V lost 9 bases, J lost 8 bases, and 16 bases lay in between. This clone was observed a few times. As yet, its antigen is unknown. The investigators reverse transcribed all of the isolated RNA, so they sequenced expressed TCRB transcripts. TCRdb's table, derived via immunoSEQ multiplex PCR, lists solely in-frame clones and lacks some. There are 500,000 to 800,000 clones in the sample; roughly 12% occur only once, and approximately 0.11% lies in the top ten. This sequence originates from a man in his thirties or forties with type 1 diabetes. Source material: naive CD4+ T cells from blood. The chain links TRBV28 to TRBJ1-2; possibly TRBD1 for D (5 bases). The CDR3, as DNA: TGTGCCAGTGCAATGTCAGGGTACGGCTACACCTTC. It specifies CASAMSGYGYTF.